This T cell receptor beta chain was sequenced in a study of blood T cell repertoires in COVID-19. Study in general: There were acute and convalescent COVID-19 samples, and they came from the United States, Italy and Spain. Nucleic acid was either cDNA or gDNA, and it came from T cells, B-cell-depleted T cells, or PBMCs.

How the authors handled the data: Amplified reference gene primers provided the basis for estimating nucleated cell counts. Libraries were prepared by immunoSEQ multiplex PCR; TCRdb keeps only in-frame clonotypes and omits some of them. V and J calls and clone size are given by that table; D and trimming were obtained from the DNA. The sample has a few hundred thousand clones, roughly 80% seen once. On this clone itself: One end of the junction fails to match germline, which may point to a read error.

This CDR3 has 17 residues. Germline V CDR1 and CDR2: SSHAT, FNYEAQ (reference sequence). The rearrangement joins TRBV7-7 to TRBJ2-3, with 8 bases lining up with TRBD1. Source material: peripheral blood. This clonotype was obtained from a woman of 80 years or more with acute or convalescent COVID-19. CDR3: CASSRKGDRRATDTQYF. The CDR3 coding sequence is TGTGCTAGCAGCCGGAAGGGGGACAGGCGGGCCACAGATACGCAGTATTTT.